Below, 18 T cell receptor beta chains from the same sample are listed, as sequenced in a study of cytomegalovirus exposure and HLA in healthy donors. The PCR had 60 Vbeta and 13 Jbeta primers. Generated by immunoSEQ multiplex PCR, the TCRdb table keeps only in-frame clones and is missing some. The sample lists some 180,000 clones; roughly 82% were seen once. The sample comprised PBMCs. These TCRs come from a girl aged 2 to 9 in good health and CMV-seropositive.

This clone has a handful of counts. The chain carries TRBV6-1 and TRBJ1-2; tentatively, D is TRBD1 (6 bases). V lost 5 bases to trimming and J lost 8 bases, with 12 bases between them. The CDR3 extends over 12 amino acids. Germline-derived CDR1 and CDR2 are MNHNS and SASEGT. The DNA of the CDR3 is TGTGCCAGCAGTTTGGCCCAGGGGGGCTACACCTTC. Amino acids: CASSLAQGGYTF.

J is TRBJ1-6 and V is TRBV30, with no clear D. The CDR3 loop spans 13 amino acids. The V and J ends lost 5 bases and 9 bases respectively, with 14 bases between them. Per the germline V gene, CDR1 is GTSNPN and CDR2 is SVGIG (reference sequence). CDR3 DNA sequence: TGTGCCTGGGTCGACTTACCTCTTTCACCCCTCCACTTT. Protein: CAWVDLPLSPLHF. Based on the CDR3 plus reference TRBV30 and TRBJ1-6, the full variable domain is SQTIHQWPATLVQPVGSPLSLECTVEGTSNPNLYWYRQAAGRGLQLLFYSVGIGQISSEVPQNLSASRPQDRQFILSSKKLLLSDSGFYLCAWVDLPLSPLHFGNGTRLTVT.

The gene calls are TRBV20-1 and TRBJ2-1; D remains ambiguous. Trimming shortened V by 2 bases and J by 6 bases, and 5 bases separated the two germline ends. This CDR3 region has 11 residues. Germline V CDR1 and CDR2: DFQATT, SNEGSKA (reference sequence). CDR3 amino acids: CSARHVNEQFF. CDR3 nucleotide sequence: TGCAGTGCTAGACATGTCAATGAGCAGTTCTTC.

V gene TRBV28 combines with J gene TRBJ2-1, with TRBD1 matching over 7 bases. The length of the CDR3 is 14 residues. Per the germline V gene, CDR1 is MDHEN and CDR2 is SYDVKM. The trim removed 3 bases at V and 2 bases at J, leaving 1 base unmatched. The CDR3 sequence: CASSFRGTYNEQFF. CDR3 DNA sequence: TGTGCCAGCAGTTTCAGGGGGACCTACAATGAGCAGTTCTTC.

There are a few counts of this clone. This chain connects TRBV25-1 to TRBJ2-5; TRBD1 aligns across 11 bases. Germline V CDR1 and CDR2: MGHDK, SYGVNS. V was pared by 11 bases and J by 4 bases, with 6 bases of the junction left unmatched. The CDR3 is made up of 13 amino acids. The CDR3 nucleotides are TGTGCCTGCTTCGGGACAGGGGGAGAGACCCAGTACTTC. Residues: CACFGTGGETQYF.

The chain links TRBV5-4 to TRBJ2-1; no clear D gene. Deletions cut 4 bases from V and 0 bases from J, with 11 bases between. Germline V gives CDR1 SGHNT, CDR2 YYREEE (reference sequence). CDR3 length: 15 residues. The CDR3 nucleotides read TGTGCCAGCAGCCGCGCGTTCTCCTCCTACAATGAGCAGTTCTTC. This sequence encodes CASSRAFSSYNEQFF. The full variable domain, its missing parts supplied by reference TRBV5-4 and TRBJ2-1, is ETGVTQSPTHLIKTRGQQVTLRCSSQSGHNTVSWYQQALGQGPQFIFQYYREEENGRGNFPPRFSGLQFPNYSSELNVNALELDDSALYLCASSRAFSSYNEQFFGPGTRLTVL.

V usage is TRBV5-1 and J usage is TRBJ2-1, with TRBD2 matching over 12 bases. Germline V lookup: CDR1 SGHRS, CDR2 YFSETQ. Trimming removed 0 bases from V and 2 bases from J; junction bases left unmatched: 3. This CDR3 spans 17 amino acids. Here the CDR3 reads CASSLGRTSGAYNEQFF. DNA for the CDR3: TGCGCCAGCAGCTTGGGGCGGACTAGCGGGGCCTACAATGAGCAGTTCTTC. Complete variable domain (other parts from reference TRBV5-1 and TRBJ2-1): KAGVTQTPRYLIKTRGQQVTLSCSPISGHRSVSWYQQTPGQGLQFLFEYFSETQRNKGNFPGRFSGRQFSNSRSEMNVSTLELGDSALYLCASSLGRTSGAYNEQFFGPGTRLTVL.

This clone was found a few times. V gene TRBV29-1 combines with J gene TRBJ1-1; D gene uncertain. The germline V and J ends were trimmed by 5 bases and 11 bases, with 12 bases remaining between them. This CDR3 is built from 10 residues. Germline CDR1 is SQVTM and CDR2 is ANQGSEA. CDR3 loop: CSVLGGKAFF. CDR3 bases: TGCAGCGTTTTAGGAGGGAAGGCTTTCTTT. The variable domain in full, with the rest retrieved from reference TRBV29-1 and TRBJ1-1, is SAVISQKPSRDICQRGTSLTIQCQVDSQVTMMFWYRQQPGQSLTLIATANQGSEATYESGFVIDKFPISRPNLTFSTLTVSNMSPEDSSIYLCSVLGGKAFFGQGTRLTVV.

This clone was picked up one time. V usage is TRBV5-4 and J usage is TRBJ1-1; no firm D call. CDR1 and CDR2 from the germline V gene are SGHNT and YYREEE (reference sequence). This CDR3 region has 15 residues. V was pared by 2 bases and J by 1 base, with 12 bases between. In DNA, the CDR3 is TGTGCCAGCAGCTTATTGTCACAATCGAACACTGAAGCTTTCTTT. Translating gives CASSLLSQSNTEAFF.

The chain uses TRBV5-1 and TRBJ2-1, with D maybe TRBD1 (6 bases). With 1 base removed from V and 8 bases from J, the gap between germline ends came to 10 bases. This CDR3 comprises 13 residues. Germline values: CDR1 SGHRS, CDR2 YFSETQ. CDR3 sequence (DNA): TGCGCCAGCAGCTTGTCCAACAGGGATGAGCAGTTCTTC. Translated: CASSLSNRDEQFF.

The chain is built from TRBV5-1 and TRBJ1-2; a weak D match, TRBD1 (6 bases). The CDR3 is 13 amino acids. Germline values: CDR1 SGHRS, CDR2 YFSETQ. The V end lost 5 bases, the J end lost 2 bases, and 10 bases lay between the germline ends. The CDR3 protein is CASRQQGNYGYTF. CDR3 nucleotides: TGCGCCAGCAGGCAACAGGGAAACTATGGCTACACCTTC.

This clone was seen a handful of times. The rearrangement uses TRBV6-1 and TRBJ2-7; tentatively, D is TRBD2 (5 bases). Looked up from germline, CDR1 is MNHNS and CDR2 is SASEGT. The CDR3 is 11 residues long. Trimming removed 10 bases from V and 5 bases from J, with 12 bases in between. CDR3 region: CATPRGNEQYF. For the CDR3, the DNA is TGTGCCACCCCCCGGGGTAACGAGCAGTACTTC.

The CDR3 bases are TGTGCCAGCAGCGGAGGTCCGGCAGGGGGCAATCAGCCCCAGCATTTT. Translating it yields CASSGGPAGGNQPQHF. The V gene is TRBV9, the J gene TRBJ1-5, with a possible D match to TRBD1 (6 bases). This CDR3 is built from 16 residues. V was shortened by 3 bases and J by 2 bases, with 15 bases between the two germline ends. Germline CDR1 SGDLS, CDR2 YYNGEE.

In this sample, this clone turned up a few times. Written as DNA, the CDR3 is TGTGCCAGCAGCTTGAGGCCGGGGGGGATCGACAATGAGCAGTTCTTC. Translating gives CASSLRPGGIDNEQFF. This rearrangement joins TRBV5-4 to TRBJ2-1, with 8 nucleotides matching TRBD2. The CDR3 has 16 amino acids. The V gene end was trimmed by 1 base and the J gene end by 5 bases; junction bases not matched to a gene: 8. The V gene's germline CDR1 is SGHNT and CDR2 YYREEE (reference sequence).

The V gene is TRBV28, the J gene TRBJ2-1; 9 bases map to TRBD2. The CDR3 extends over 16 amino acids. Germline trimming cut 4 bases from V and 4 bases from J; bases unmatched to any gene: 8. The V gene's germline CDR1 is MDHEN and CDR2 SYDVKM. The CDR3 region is CASSSPWREGYNEQFF. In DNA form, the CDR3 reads TGTGCCAGCAGTTCCCCCTGGCGGGAGGGTTACAATGAGCAGTTCTTC. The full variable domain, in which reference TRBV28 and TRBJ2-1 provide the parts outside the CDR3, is DVKVTQSSRYLVKRTGEKVFLECVQDMDHENMFWYRQDPGLGLRLIYFSYDVKMKEKGDIPEGYSVSREKKERFSLILESASTNQTSMYLCASSSPWREGYNEQFFGPGTRLTVL.

In nucleotides, the CDR3 is TGTGCCAGCAGCCCGGGACAGAGCTCTGGAAACACCATATATTTT. It codes for CASSPGQSSGNTIYF. The chain carries TRBV7-9 and TRBJ1-3, with 7 bases matching TRBD1. Germline V gives CDR1 SEHNR, CDR2 FQNEAQ (reference sequence). V was pared by 5 bases and J by 0 bases, with 4 bases of the junction left unmatched. This CDR3 spans 15 amino acids.

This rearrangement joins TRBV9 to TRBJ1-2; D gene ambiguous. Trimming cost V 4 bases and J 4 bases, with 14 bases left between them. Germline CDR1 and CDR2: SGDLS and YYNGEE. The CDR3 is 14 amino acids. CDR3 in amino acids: CASSPRGQPYGYTF. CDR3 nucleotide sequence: TGTGCCAGCAGCCCCCGTGGGCAGCCCTATGGCTACACCTTC.

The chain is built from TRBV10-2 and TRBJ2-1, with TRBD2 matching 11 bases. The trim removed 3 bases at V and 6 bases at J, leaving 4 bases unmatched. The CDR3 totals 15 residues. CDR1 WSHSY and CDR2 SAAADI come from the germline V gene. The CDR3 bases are TGCGCCAGCAGTGAATCCACTAGCGGGGGCAATGAGCAGTTCTTC. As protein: CASSESTSGGNEQFF.